These 19 T cell receptor beta chains came from one sample sequenced in a study of T cells after yellow fever vaccination. TCRdb processed the 5' RACE reads anew with MiXCR; each CDR3 protein has one entry. Of some 300,000 distinct CDR3 sequences listed, around 8.1% are singletons. The sample in question was PBMCs, obtained 35 to 50 days after the first yellow fever vaccination. The receptor set was obtained from a man between 18 and 29 years old who received the YFV17D yellow fever vaccine.

This chain links TRBV12-3 or TRBV12-4 with TRBJ1-1; tentative D call: TRBD1 (5 bases). The CDR3 length is 16 residues. V lost 6 bases to trimming and J lost 0 bases, with 17 bases between them. CDR3 in amino acids: CASRPSGRSLNTEAFF. Written as DNA, the CDR3 is TGTGCCAGCAGACCTTCGGGACGGAGCTTGAACACTGAAGCTTTCTTT.

The chain is built from TRBV10-3 and TRBJ2-1, with D perhaps matching TRBD2 (7 bases). V dropped 11 bases and J dropped 8 bases, with 19 bases sitting between them. The CDR3 length is 13 residues. Germline loops: CDR1 ENHRY, CDR2 SYGVKD. Here the CDR3 reads CAAGGGREDEQFF. CDR3 DNA: TGTGCCGCCGGCGGGGGCCGGGAGGATGAGCAGTTCTTC.

This clonotype was seen only a few times. The chain employs TRBV11-1 and TRBJ2-7, with 8 bases that match TRBD2. The CDR3 totals 15 residues. Germline V gene sequence: CDR1 SGHAT, CDR2 FQDESV (reference sequence). With 3 bases clipped from V and 3 bases from J, the junction kept 7 bases outside the gene matches. The chain's CDR3 is CASSFGLAGGYEQYV. The CDR3 bases are TGTGCCAGCAGCTTCGGTCTAGCGGGCGGCTACGAGCAGTACGTC.

This sequence joins TRBV12-3 or TRBV12-4 and TRBJ1-5; D perhaps matches TRBD1 (6 bases). V was clipped by 7 bases and J by 4 bases, with 8 bases between them. The CDR3 consists of 12 residues. The CDR3 DNA sequence: TGTGCCAGCACCCAGGGGAATCAGCCCCAGCATTTT. This sequence encodes CASTQGNQPQHF.

V and J are TRBV14 and TRBJ1-1; TRBD1 matches at 7 bases. Per the germline V gene, CDR1 is SGHDN and CDR2 is FVKESK. After removal of 2 bases from V and 1 base from J, the junction contained 4 bases not matched to a gene. The CDR3 runs to 15 residues. This chain's CDR3 is CASSQWTGSNTEAFF. The CDR3 nucleotides read TGTGCCAGCAGCCAATGGACAGGTTCGAACACTGAAGCTTTCTTT.

This clonotype was detected only a few times. This chain links TRBV4-3 with TRBJ1-1, with D unresolved. Germline values: CDR1 LGHNA, CDR2 YSLEER. Trimming removed 4 bases at V and 2 bases at J, with 14 bases between. CDR3 size: 15 residues. The CDR3 sequence: CASSPGGRTNTEAFF. The CDR3 DNA is TGCGCCAGCAGCCCAGGCGGCAGAACTAACACTGAAGCTTTCTTT.

This clonotype occurred a few times. V usage is TRBV5-6 and J usage is TRBJ1-2, with a possible D match to TRBD1 (6 bases). Germline V gene lookup returns CDR1 SGHDT and CDR2 YYEEEE. Trimming stripped 2 bases from V and 9 bases from J, with 14 bases between. This CDR3 contains 13 residues. CDR3 DNA sequence: TGTGCCAGCAGCTTACACAGGGCAAGAAGCTACACCTTC. This codes for CASSLHRARSYTF. The whole variable domain, filled in from reference TRBV5-6 and TRBJ1-2, reads DAGVTQSPTHLIKTRGQQVTLRCSPKSGHDTVSWYQQALGQGPQFIFQYYEEEERQRGNFPDRFSGHQFPNYSSELNVNALLLGDSALYLCASSLHRARSYTFGSGTRLTVV.

The V gene is TRBV4-1, the J gene TRBJ1-4, with D maybe TRBD1 (5 bases). Trimming cost V 3 bases and J 4 bases, with 15 bases left between them. This CDR3 is 16 amino acids long. Germline V gene data show CDR1 as MGHRA and CDR2 as YSYEKL. For the CDR3, the DNA is TGCGCCAGCAGCCAGGGGAGGGGACTCCGTAATGAAAAACTGTTTTTT. This codes for CASSQGRGLRNEKLFF.

The rearrangement links TRBV5-1 to TRBJ2-3; a weak D match, TRBD2 (7 bases). Germline V lookup: CDR1 SGHRS, CDR2 YFSETQ. The V and J ends lost 4 bases and 6 bases respectively, with 15 bases between them. The CDR3 spans 14 residues. CDR3 sequence reads: CASSPRGGGDTQYF. CDR3 nucleotides: TGCGCCAGCAGCCCGAGAGGGGGGGGGGATACGCAGTATTTT.

The V gene is TRBV9, the J gene TRBJ1-2; 7 positions agree with TRBD1. The CDR3 length is 17 residues. Germline trimming cut 0 bases from V and 0 bases from J; bases unmatched to any gene: 8. The germline V gene encodes CDR1 SGDLS and CDR2 YYNGEE. CDR3 protein: CASSVARGTGANYGYTF. The DNA of the CDR3 is TGTGCCAGCAGCGTAGCTAGGGGAACAGGGGCTAACTATGGCTACACCTTC.

The chain links TRBV5-1 to TRBJ2-1, with D tentatively TRBD1 or TRBD2 (5 bases each). The germline CDR1 and CDR2 sequences are SGHRS and YFSETQ. The V end was cut by 4 bases, the J end by 0 bases, with 14 bases between. CDR3 length equals 16 residues. Written as DNA, the CDR3 is TGCGCCAGCAGCCGCACGGGGCTTAGCTCCTACAATGAGCAGTTCTTC. Translating it yields CASSRTGLSSYNEQFF.

This clonotype was detected many times. This rearrangement joins TRBV7-9 to TRBJ2-2; D is uncertain. Germline V gene data show CDR1 as SEHNR and CDR2 as FQNEAQ (reference sequence). V shed 2 bases and J shed 2 bases, with 3 bases lying between them. This CDR3 has 13 amino acids. The CDR3 region is CASSLSNTGELFF. CDR3 DNA: TGTGCCAGCAGCTTAAGCAACACCGGGGAGCTGTTTTTT.

J is TRBJ2-1 and V is TRBV7-9; weak D call: TRBD2 (5 bases). Germline V gene lookup returns CDR1 SEHNR and CDR2 FQNEAQ (reference sequence). Trimming pared 4 bases from V and 8 bases from J, leaving 24 bases between. The CDR3 loop spans 17 amino acids. The CDR3, as DNA: TGTGCCAGCAGCTCCACCCCGACGGGGTACGCGAGGGATGAGCAGTTCTTC. It translates to CASSSTPTGYARDEQFF.

This clonotype has a handful of counts. V gene TRBV5-4 combines with J gene TRBJ2-7, with unresolved D. The CDR3 runs 13 residues. Per germline, CDR1 SGHNT and CDR2 YYREEE (reference sequence). The germline V and J ends were trimmed by 0 bases and 2 bases, with 6 bases remaining between them. In DNA form, the CDR3 reads TGTGCCAGCAGCTTGGACAGAACCTACGAGCAGTACGTC. Its translation: CASSLDRTYEQYV.

This clonotype has a handful of counts. The chain joins TRBV5-8 to TRBJ1-4; 9 positions agree with TRBD1. V was clipped by 2 bases and J by 7 bases; unmatched bases: 3. CDR1 is SGHTS, CDR2 YDEGEE, per germline. The CDR3 has 14 amino acids. In DNA form, the CDR3 reads TGTGCCAGCAGCTTACAGGGGGCGGTTGAAAAACTGTTTTTT. Its translation: CASSLQGAVEKLFF.

This clonotype was detected a few times. The DNA of the CDR3 is TGTGCCAGCAGTGAAATGAGGGTAGGGGGAGAGACCCAGTACTTC. Residues: CASSEMRVGGETQYF. The chain carries TRBV6-1 and TRBJ2-5; D is perhaps TRBD1 (6 bases). This CDR3 comprises 15 residues. The germline V gene has CDR1 MNHNS and CDR2 SASEGT. Trimming took 2 bases from V and 4 from J, leaving 14 bases between them.

This clonotype has ten or more counts. The chain recombines TRBV12-3 or TRBV12-4 with TRBJ2-3, with D tentatively TRBD2 (5 bases). The CDR3 contains 14 residues. Between the trimmed V and J ends, which lost 5 bases and 2 bases, there was a span of 11 bases. The CDR3 here is CASSQDYNTDTQYF. Written as DNA, the CDR3 is TGTGCCAGCAGTCAAGACTATAACACAGATACGCAGTATTTT.

This clonotype was seen ten or more times. The chain combines TRBV18 with TRBJ2-5; 9 nucleotides agree with TRBD1. V was clipped by 3 bases and J by 4 bases; unmatched bases: 3. The CDR3 has 14 residues. Germline values: CDR1 KGHSH, CDR2 LQKENI. The CDR3 DNA reads TGTGCCAGCTCACCCGGACAGGGGATAGAGACCCAGTACTTC. Protein: CASSPGQGIETQYF.

The chain links TRBV20-1 to TRBJ2-2; tentative D call: TRBD2 (5 bases). Per germline, CDR1 DFQATT and CDR2 SNEGSKA (reference sequence). V gave up 3 bases and J gave up 8 bases, with 13 bases separating them. CDR3 length: 13 residues. This chain's CDR3 is CSASYGRRGELFF. In nucleotides, the CDR3 is TGCAGTGCTAGTTATGGAAGGAGGGGGGAGCTGTTTTTT.